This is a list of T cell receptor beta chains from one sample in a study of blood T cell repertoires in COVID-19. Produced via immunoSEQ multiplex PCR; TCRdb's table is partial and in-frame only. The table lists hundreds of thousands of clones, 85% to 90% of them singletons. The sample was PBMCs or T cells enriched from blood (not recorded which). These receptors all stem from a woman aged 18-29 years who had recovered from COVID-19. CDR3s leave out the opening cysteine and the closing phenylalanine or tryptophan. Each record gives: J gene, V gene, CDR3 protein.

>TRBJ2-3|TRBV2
ASSATVGRADTQY
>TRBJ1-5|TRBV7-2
ASSLVWSGNQPQH
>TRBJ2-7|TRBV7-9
ASSGGDEQY
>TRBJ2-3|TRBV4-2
ASSQDGASGGLDTQY
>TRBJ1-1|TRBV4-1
ASSHPTGPTEAF
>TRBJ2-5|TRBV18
ASSPPNRGEETQY
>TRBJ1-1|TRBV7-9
ASSLELTGPMNTEAF
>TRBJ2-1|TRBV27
ASSLPARGGYNEQF
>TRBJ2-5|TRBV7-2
ASSPPRRGIQETQY
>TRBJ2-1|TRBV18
ASSPYGTGSYNEQF
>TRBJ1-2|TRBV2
ASSPRTQTDGYT
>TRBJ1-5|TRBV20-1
SASQGAAQPQH
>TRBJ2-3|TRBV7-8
ASSLAGGWDTQY
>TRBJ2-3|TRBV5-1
ASSLDRGLTDTQY
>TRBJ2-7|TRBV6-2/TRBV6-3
ASSYPSYEQY
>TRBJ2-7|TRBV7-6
ASSLLGQTGEQY
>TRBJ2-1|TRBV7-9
ASSNLSGGPYNEQF
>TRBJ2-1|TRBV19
ASSPGSYNEQF
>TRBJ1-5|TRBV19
ASSIQDRGPGPQH
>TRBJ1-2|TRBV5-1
ASSPRGGDYT
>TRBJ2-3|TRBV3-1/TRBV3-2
ASSQATLTDTQY
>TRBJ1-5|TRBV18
ASSPGQGNQPQH
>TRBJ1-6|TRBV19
ASTFSGLEDRTDSPLH
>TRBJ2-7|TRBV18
ASSKPSSGEQY
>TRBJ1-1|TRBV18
ASSPPNRAEAF
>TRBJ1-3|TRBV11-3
ASSYPRGVLGNTIY
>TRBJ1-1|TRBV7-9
ASSLGGPLNTEAF
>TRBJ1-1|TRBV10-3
AISDSPGGNTEAF
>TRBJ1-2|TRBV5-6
ASSSEGDSAYGYT
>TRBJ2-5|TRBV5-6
ASSSPGQGTGTQY
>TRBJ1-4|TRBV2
ATMTGGDEKLF
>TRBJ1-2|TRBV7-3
ASSSQPGGGGYT
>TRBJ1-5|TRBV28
ATTRPGQGSNQPQH
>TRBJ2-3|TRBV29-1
SADDRGTDTQY
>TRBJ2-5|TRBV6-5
ASRLTGKGETQY
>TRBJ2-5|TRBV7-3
ASSLSGGPQETQY
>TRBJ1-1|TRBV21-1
ASSKASGTVTEAF
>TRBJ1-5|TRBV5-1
ASSPTGGATPQH
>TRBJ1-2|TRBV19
ASGTGGSYGYT
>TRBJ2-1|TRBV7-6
ASSLVPLWERGGDYNEQF
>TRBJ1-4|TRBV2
ASSPGRGNEKLF
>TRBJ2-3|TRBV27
ASSPRRTSGVWGGRLDTQY
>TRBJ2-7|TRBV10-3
ATDGGVWSEQY
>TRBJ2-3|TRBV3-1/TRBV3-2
ASSGSGITDTQY
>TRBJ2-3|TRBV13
ASSLGSGLGTQY
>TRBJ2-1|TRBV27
ASLLTGGPQGEQF
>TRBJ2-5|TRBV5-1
ASRQGGGLGETQY
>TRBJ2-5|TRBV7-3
ASSSGGASQETQY